The 9 T cell receptor beta chains in this list originate from one sample, sequenced in a study of blood T cell repertoires in COVID-19. Only in-frame clones appear in the TCRdb table, and some are missing; sequencing was by immunoSEQ multiplex PCR. The table shows 63,000 or so clones, with about 88% occurring only once. The sequencing input was peripheral blood. These receptors all come from a human donor in a cohort sampled during active COVID-19.

The chain recombines TRBV5-1 with TRBJ1-4; perhaps TRBD1 as D (5 bases). CDR1 and CDR2 from the germline V gene are SGHRS and YFSETQ. This CDR3 region has 16 residues. V was cut by 1 base and J by 7 bases, with 17 bases left in between. Here the CDR3 DNA reads TGCGCCAGCAGCTTGAATTCTGGGACGGGGGTTGAAAAACTGTTTTTT. Encoded protein: CASSLNSGTGVEKLFF. Using reference TRBV5-1 and TRBJ1-4 for the parts outside the CDR3, the full variable domain is KAGVTQTPRYLIKTRGQQVTLSCSPISGHRSVSWYQQTPGQGLQFLFEYFSETQRNKGNFPGRFSGRQFSNSRSEMNVSTLELGDSALYLCASSLNSGTGVEKLFFGSGTQLSVL.

The V call is TRBV7-9, the J call TRBJ2-7; D not resolved. The CDR3 is 11 residues long. The germline V gene encodes CDR1 SEHNR and CDR2 FQNEAQ (reference sequence). Trimming removed 4 bases at V and 4 bases at J, with 5 bases between. The CDR3 is CASSSNYEQYF. Written as DNA, the CDR3 is TGTGCCAGCAGCTCTAATTACGAGCAGTACTTC. Full variable domain (remainder filled in from reference TRBV7-9 and TRBJ2-7): DTGVSQNPRHKITKRGQNVTFRCDPISEHNRLYWYRQTLGQGPEFLTYFQNEAQLEKSRLLSDRFSAERPKGSFSTLEIQRTEQGDSAMYLCASSSNYEQYFGPGTRLTVT.

This rearrangement joins TRBV27 to TRBJ2-7; D not certain. V lost 6 bases and J lost 0, with 15 bases in between. Germline CDR1 and CDR2: MNHEY and SMNVEV (reference sequence). This CDR3 has 15 residues. As DNA, the CDR3 is TGTGCCAGCAGCTTAACAGATTCGAGCTCCTACGAGCAGTACTTC. Protein sequence: CASSLTDSSSYEQYF.

This chain connects TRBV4-3 to TRBJ1-2; 9 bases are a match to TRBD1. Germline trimming cut 0 bases from V and 3 bases from J; bases unmatched to any gene: 2. The CDR3 is 15 residues long. Germline V gene sequence: CDR1 LGHNA, CDR2 YSLEER. The CDR3 region is CASSQDRDRDYGYTF. CDR3 nucleotides: TGCGCCAGCAGCCAAGATCGGGACAGGGACTATGGCTACACCTTC.

The gene calls are TRBV3-1 (or the pseudogene TRBV3-2) and TRBJ2-7; possibly TRBD1 for D (7 bases). Germline CDR1 and CDR2: LGHDT and YNNKEL (reference sequence). The germline V and J ends were trimmed by 1 base and 7 bases, with 11 bases remaining between them. The CDR3 consists of 13 residues. The CDR3 protein is CASSQAGGGEQYF. In DNA form, the CDR3 reads TGTGCCAGCAGCCAAGCAGGGGGAGGAGAGCAGTACTTC.

The sample holds a few counts of this clone. The chain links TRBV7-9 to TRBJ1-2; D gene unclear. From germline, CDR1 is SEHNR and CDR2 FQNEAQ (reference sequence). Trimming left V 2 bases short and J 3 bases short, with 10 bases between. This CDR3 has 14 residues. The CDR3 nucleotides are TGTGCCAGCAGCTTAAGCGGCAGCGACTATGGCTACACCTTC. Translated: CASSLSGSDYGYTF. Full variable domain (rest looked up from reference TRBV7-9 and TRBJ1-2): DTGVSQNPRHKITKRGQNVTFRCDPISEHNRLYWYRQTLGQGPEFLTYFQNEAQLEKSRLLSDRFSAERPKGSFSTLEIQRTEQGDSAMYLCASSLSGSDYGYTFGSGTRLTVV.

This chain uses TRBV4-1 with TRBJ2-3, with D tentatively TRBD2 (6 bases). CDR3 length equals 15 residues. Germline CDR1 is MGHRA and CDR2 is YSYEKL. V was cut by 4 bases and J by 4 bases, with 15 bases left in between. The DNA of the CDR3 is TGCGCCAGCAGCCCAGGACCGCGGGGCCCAGATACGCAGTATTTT. This encodes CASSPGPRGPDTQYF.

This clone is a singleton in its sample. Other DNA sequences in the sample encode the same CDR3. The V call is TRBV19, the J call TRBJ1-2; weak D call: TRBD1 (6 bases). This CDR3 has 12 amino acids. V lost 6 bases and J lost 5, with 10 bases in between. Germline CDR1 LNHDA, CDR2 SQIVND (reference sequence). CDR3 region: CASRQGPYGYTF. The DNA for the CDR3 is TGTGCCAGTAGACAGGGTCCGTATGGCTACACCTTC.

The chain carries TRBV30 and TRBJ1-6, with 7 bases matching TRBD1. V shed 5 bases and J 7 bases; nucleotides not matched to a gene: 5. The length of the CDR3 is 13 residues. Per the germline V gene, CDR1 is GTSNPN and CDR2 is SVGIG (reference sequence). CDR3 nucleotide sequence: TGTGCCTGGCAGGGGGTTTCAAATTCACCCCTCCACTTT. As protein: CAWQGVSNSPLHF. Combining the CDR3 with reference TRBV30 and TRBJ1-6 gives the whole variable domain SQTIHQWPATLVQPVGSPLSLECTVEGTSNPNLYWYRQAAGRGLQLLFYSVGIGQISSEVPQNLSASRPQDRQFILSSKKLLLSDSGFYLCAWQGVSNSPLHFGNGTRLTVT.